A selection of T cell receptor beta chains follows, all from one sample in a study of response to subunit inactivated influenza vaccine. One entry per CDR3 protein, called by TCRdb with MiXCR from the RT-PCR reads. The table includes around 760,000 distinct CDR3 sequences, about 15% detected once. Sequenced material: PBMCs from blood, taken less than 15 days before vaccination. Receptors were obtained from a man aged 50 to 59 who received an inactivated influenza vaccine. Each CDR3 is given with its conserved first and last residue. The D gene is left open where the match is weak. A clone size is listed for some rows: how often the clone was seen (once, few, many), or a class if it is expanded.

NA	TRBV4-2	few	TRBJ1-1	TGTGCCAGCAGCCAAGATGCCGGGCAGAGTAACACTGAAGCTTTCTTT	CASSQDAGQSNTEAFF
NA	TRBV5-1	few	TRBJ2-5	TGCGCCAGCAGCCCAATGGCCCTGGAAGAGACCCAGTACTTC	CASSPMALEETQYF
NA	TRBV20-1	few	TRBJ1-6	TGCAGTGCTAGAGACGACAGGAGCTCCTATAATTCACCCCTCCACTTT	CSARDDRSSYNSPLHF
NA	TRBV20-1	NA	TRBJ2-5	TGCAGTGCTAGAGGTGGAGGGGAGACCCAGTACTTC	CSARGGGETQYF
NA	TRBV7-2	many	TRBJ1-5	TGTGCCAGCAGCTTGTTAGCGGGAAGAGATCAGCCCCAGCATTTT	CASSLLAGRDQPQHF
TRBD2	TRBV6-1	NA	TRBJ2-5	TGTGCCAGCAGTGAAAGGGCGGGGGACCAAGAGACCCAGTACTTC	CASSERAGDQETQYF
TRBD1	TRBV6-2/TRBV6-3	NA	TRBJ1-5	TGTGCCAGCAGAAAGACAGGGAACGATCAGCCCCAGCATTTT	CASRKTGNDQPQHF
NA	TRBV9	NA	TRBJ2-1	TGTGCCAGCAGCGTAGCTTGGGGCTATGAGCAGTTCTTC	CASSVAWGYEQFF
TRBD1	TRBV9	NA	TRBJ2-3	TGTGCCAGCAGCGTAGAGACCGGGACAGGGCGCACAGATACGCAGTATTTT	CASSVETGTGRTDTQYF
TRBD2	TRBV24-1	NA	TRBJ2-1	TGTGCCACCAGTGATCCTAGCGGGACGTCCTACAATGAGCAGTTCTTC	CATSDPSGTSYNEQFF
TRBD2	TRBV28	NA	TRBJ2-3	TGTGCCAGCAGTTTATTAACGGCGGGGGGCAACACAGATACGCAGTATTTT	CASSLLTAGGNTDTQYF
NA	TRBV6-2/TRBV6-3	few	TRBJ1-1	TGTGCCAGCAGGAGCGGGTACCCGATGAACACTGAAGCTTTCTTT	CASRSGYPMNTEAFF
NA	TRBV9	NA	TRBJ2-4	TGTGCCAGCAGCGGGAACCGGGACCGTTTAGACATTCAGTACTTC	CASSGNRDRLDIQYF
TRBD1	TRBV12-3/TRBV12-4	NA	TRBJ2-5	TGTGCCAGCAGGCCCCCGGGACAGGCACAAGAGACCCAGTACTTC	CASRPPGQAQETQYF
TRBD1	TRBV11-2	NA	TRBJ1-5	TGTGCCAGCAGCTTAGATGGGGGGACAGTCAATCAGCCCCAGCATTTT	CASSLDGGTVNQPQHF
TRBD2	TRBV28	NA	TRBJ2-3	TGTGCCAGCAGTTTTGGGCTAGCGGGGGGAGGGAATACGCAGTATTTT	CASSFGLAGGGNTQYF
NA	TRBV28	many	TRBJ2-1	TGTGCCAGCAGTTTAGCTGGGTATGAGCAGTTCTTC	CASSLAGYEQFF
NA	TRBV12-3/TRBV12-4	NA	TRBJ1-5	TGTGCCAGCAGGAGAGGCGATCAGCCCCAGCATTTT	CASRRGDQPQHF
TRBD2	TRBV12-3/TRBV12-4	NA	TRBJ2-7	TGTGTCAGCAGTGCAATGGGACTAGCGAAATACGAGCAGTACTTC	CVSSAMGLAKYEQYF
TRBD2	TRBV5-4	NA	TRBJ2-1	TGTGCCAGCAGCTCATCGGGGGGCAATGAGCAGTTCTTC	CASSSSGGNEQFF
NA	TRBV20-1	NA	TRBJ1-6	TGCAGTGCTACCAGGGACCGCCGCTATAATTCACCCCTCCACTTT	CSATRDRRYNSPLHF
TRBD1	TRBV6-1	NA	TRBJ1-2	TGTGCCAGCAGGAGGGGGGACAGGAACTATGGCTACACCTTC	CASRRGDRNYGYTF
NA	TRBV10-3	NA	TRBJ1-4	TGTGCCATCAGTGAATCAGGGGTACTTGAAAAACTGTTTTTT	CAISESGVLEKLFF
NA	TRBV15	few	TRBJ2-7	TGTGCCACCAGCAGAGGGGGGTGGGGGTACGAGCAGTACTTC	CATSRGGWGYEQYF
NA	TRBV6-5	few	TRBJ2-1	TGTGCCAGCAGTTACCTGAGGGGATACAATGAGCAGTTCTTC	CASSYLRGYNEQFF
TRBD2	TRBV2	few	TRBJ2-1	TGTGCCAGCAGTGAACTAGCGGGGGGTGGGGAGCAGTTCTTC	CASSELAGGGEQFF
TRBD2	TRBV20-1	NA	TRBJ2-7	TGCAGTGCTAGAGCCGCTGCGGGAGACTCCTACGAGCAGTACTTC	CSARAAAGDSYEQYF
TRBD2	TRBV11-1	many	TRBJ2-2	TGTGCCAGCAGCTTAGGGGATTTCGCGGGGGTGGACACCGGGGAGCTGTTTTTT	CASSLGDFAGVDTGELFF
TRBD1	TRBV5-4	many	TRBJ2-1	TGTGCCAGCAGCTGGACAGGGAATGAGCAGTTCTTC	CASSWTGNEQFF
TRBD1	TRBV6-5	few	TRBJ2-7	TGTGCCAGCAGTTACCGGGACAGGGACTACGAGCAGTACTTC	CASSYRDRDYEQYF
TRBD1	TRBV5-5	few	TRBJ1-1	TGTGCCAGCAGCCCCGGACCGGGACAGGGAACTGAAGCTTTCTTT	CASSPGPGQGTEAFF
NA	TRBV7-8	many	TRBJ2-1	TGTGCCAGCAGCTCCTGGGGAGGGGGCCTGTTCTTC	CASSSWGGGLFF
TRBD2	TRBV20-1	many	TRBJ2-7	TGCAGTGCGATGGGAACTAGCGGGACTAACTACGAGCAGTACTTC	CSAMGTSGTNYEQYF
NA	TRBV4-1	few	TRBJ2-7	TGCGCCAGCAGCCAAGATTATGAGGGCGTTTGGTACGAGCAGTACTTC	CASSQDYEGVWYEQYF
NA	TRBV30	NA	TRBJ2-5	TGTGCCTGGAGTGGCTTGGAGACCCAGTACTTC	CAWSGLETQYF
TRBD1	TRBV5-1	NA	TRBJ2-3	TGCGCCAGCAGCAAGGGACAGGGGCGCACAGATACGCAGTATTTT	CASSKGQGRTDTQYF
TRBD1	TRBV6-1	few	TRBJ2-7	TGTGCCAGCAGGAAGAGGGGACAGGGCTACGAGCAGTACTTC	CASRKRGQGYEQYF
TRBD2	TRBV7-6	NA	TRBJ2-5	TGTGCCAGCAGCTTAGCTAGCGGGAGAAAAGAGACCCAGTACTTC	CASSLASGRKETQYF
TRBD2	TRBV20-1	NA	TRBJ2-5	TGCAGTGCTAGAGAGGAGGCTAGCGGGCCTCAAGAGACCCAGTACTTC	CSAREEASGPQETQYF
TRBD2	TRBV28	NA	TRBJ2-7	TGTGCCAGCAGTTTCACCCCGGGACTAGCGGGAGTCTACTTC	CASSFTPGLAGVYF
NA	TRBV2	few	TRBJ2-2	TGTGCCAGCAGTGGGAGGGGGACCCCGAACACCGGGGAGCTGTTTTTT	CASSGRGTPNTGELFF
TRBD1	TRBV13	once	TRBJ1-5	TGTGCCAGCAGCTCCCACCTGACAGGGTACAATCAGCCCCAGCATTTT	CASSSHLTGYNQPQHF
NA	TRBV10-3	NA	TRBJ1-2	TGTGCCATCAGTGAGCCCGGTGAAGGGGATGGCTACACCTTC	CAISEPGEGDGYTF
TRBD1	TRBV6-1	many	TRBJ1-6	TGTGCCAGCAGTCCTGAGGGACAGAGTTTAAATTCACCCCTCCACTTT	CASSPEGQSLNSPLHF
NA	TRBV15	many	TRBJ1-5	TGTGCCACCAGCAGAAGCGATCAGCCCCAGCATTTT	CATSRSDQPQHF